The present TCR beta chain was sequenced within a study of T cell repertoires in cytomegalovirus infection. Study context: It can be stated that public TCR beta signatures indicated CMV infection as well as a matching HLA type.

TCRdb reprocessed the reads via MiXCR and lists one record per CDR3 protein. The profile shows about 150,000 distinct CDR3 sequences, 15% to 20% of them singletons. This CDR3 has 19 amino acids. With V trimmed by 1 base and J by 0 bases, 14 bases remained unmatched. Germline V gives CDR1 SQVTM, CDR2 ANQGSEA. Whole-study results and caveats: The ex vivo response showed dominance by HLA-C-restricted CMV-specific TCR beta clonotypes.

In regard to this clonotype: The antigen remains undetermined.

The specimen was CD8+ T cells from PBMCs. The receptor was derived from a human donor in good health (CMV status not recorded). Some clones in this sample may be carry-over from other donors' samples. The V call is TRBV29-1, the J call TRBJ2-1; 8 bases match TRBD1. As DNA, the CDR3 is TGCAGCGTTGAAGGAATAGCCGGGACAGGCTTCAGCTCCTACAATGAGCAGTTCTTC. Encoded protein: CSVEGIAGTGFSSYNEQFF.